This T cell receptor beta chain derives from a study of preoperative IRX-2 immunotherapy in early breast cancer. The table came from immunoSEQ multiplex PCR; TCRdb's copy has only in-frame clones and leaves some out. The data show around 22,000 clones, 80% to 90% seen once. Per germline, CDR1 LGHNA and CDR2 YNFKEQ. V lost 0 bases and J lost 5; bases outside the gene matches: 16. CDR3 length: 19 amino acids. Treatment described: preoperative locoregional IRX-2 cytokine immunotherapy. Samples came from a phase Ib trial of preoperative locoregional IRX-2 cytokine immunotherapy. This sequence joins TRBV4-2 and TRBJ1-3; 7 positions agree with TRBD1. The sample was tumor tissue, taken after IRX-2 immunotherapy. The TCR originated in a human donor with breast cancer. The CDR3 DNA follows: TGTGCCAGCAGCCAAGAAGGAAAGGGGGCGCGAGGCGCTCGAAACACCATATATTTT. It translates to CASSQEGKGARGARNTIYF.